A single sample is the source of the 6 T cell receptor beta chains below, sequenced in a study of shared clonotypes between healthy human individuals. Only in-frame clones appear in the TCRdb table, and some are missing; sequencing was by immunoSEQ multiplex PCR. Found here are roughly 2.4 million clones, approximately 96% of them singletons; the top ten hold approximately 0.13%. The sample consisted of naive CD4+ T cells sorted from blood. Subset in this sample: CD45RA+ positively selected. The receptors here all came from a man aged 18 to 30 in good health.

This chain links TRBV28 with TRBJ1-1, with D perhaps TRBD1 (6 bases). Looked up from germline, CDR1 is MDHEN and CDR2 is SYDVKM. The CDR3 has 15 residues. The ends were cut back, 5 bases at V and 11 bases at J, with 24 bases in the middle. The CDR3 here is CASSPPYREVVGAFF. The CDR3 bases are TGTGCCAGCAGTCCCCCCTACAGGGAGGTGGTTGGGGCTTTCTTT.

The J gene is TRBJ2-5, the V gene TRBV7-9, with 11 bases lining up with TRBD1. V shed 4 bases, J shed 5 bases, and the junction held 6 bases outside the gene matches. CDR3 size: 15 residues. The germline V gene has CDR1 SEHNR and CDR2 FQNEAQ (reference sequence). This chain's CDR3 is CASSSGQGAPETQYF. The DNA of the CDR3 is TGTGCCAGCAGCTCCGGACAGGGGGCCCCGGAGACCCAGTACTTC.

A word on this clone: Other DNA variants within this sample encode the same CDR3. The chain has TRBV2 and TRBJ1-2; D is uncertain. V lost 3 bases and J 5 bases, leaving 4 bases between the germline ends. CDR1 SNHLY and CDR2 FYNNEI come from the germline V gene. CDR3 length equals 11 residues. For the CDR3, the DNA is TGTGCCAGCAGTGACGGGTATGGCTACACCTTC. Protein sequence: CASSDGYGYTF.

CDR3 bases: TGCGCCAGCAGCTTGAACACCGCGAACACCGGGGAGCTGTTTTTT. Translating gives CASSLNTANTGELFF. This chain uses TRBV5-1 with TRBJ2-2, with D unclear. V was trimmed by 1 base and J by 0 bases, leaving 7 bases between them. The CDR3 consists of 15 residues. In germline, CDR1 is SGHRS, CDR2 YFSETQ.

The rearrangement links TRBV18 to TRBJ2-3; D is ambiguous. The CDR3 has 15 residues. Germline-derived CDR1 and CDR2 are KGHSH and LQKENI. V gave up 3 bases and J gave up 0 bases, with 10 bases separating them. The CDR3 reads CASSPIQQSTDTQYF. The CDR3 nucleotides are TGTGCCAGCTCACCCATCCAGCAGAGCACAGATACGCAGTATTTT.

J is TRBJ1-5 and V is TRBV30; maybe TRBD1 (6 bases). This CDR3 is built from 13 residues. Trimming removed 4 bases from V and 7 bases from J, with 14 bases in between. Germline CDR1 is GTSNPN and CDR2 is SVGIG (reference sequence). The CDR3: CAWKKQGQQPQHF. CDR3 in DNA: TGTGCCTGGAAAAAACAGGGCCAACAGCCCCAGCATTTT.